A selection of T cell receptor beta chains follows, all from one sample in a study of beta chain features in type 1 diabetes. Profiled with immunoSEQ multiplex PCR; TCRdb holds only in-frame clones, not every one. Among about 340,000 clones, roughly 13% were seen once, and the ten largest hold roughly 0.015%. What was sequenced was naive CD4+ T cells from blood. These receptors all come from a woman aged 18 to 35 with type 1 diabetes. Both conserved end residues are part of each CDR3. D genes are given only for firm matches. Expanded clones are given a class, and other clones once, few, many or no size at all.

>TRBJ2-7|few|TRBV29-1|-
TGCAGCGTTGGCCAGGTCTCCCGCGAGCAGTACTTC
CSVGQVSREQYF
>TRBJ2-5|few|TRBV5-4|-
TGTGCCAGCAGCCTTACTAGGGGGGGAGAGACCCAGTACTTC
CASSLTRGGETQYF
>TRBJ2-7|few|TRBV14|TRBD1
TGTGCCAGCAGCCAAAGGACAGGGATCTCCTACGAGCAGTACTTC
CASSQRTGISYEQYF
>TRBJ2-1|few|TRBV2|TRBD1
TGTGCCAGCAGTGTTGAGGGGGCGACCGGCAATGAGCAGTTCTTC
CASSVEGATGNEQFF
>TRBJ2-7|few|TRBV29-1|TRBD1
TGCAGCGTACGGACAGGCGACTACGAGCAGTACTTC
CSVRTGDYEQYF
>TRBJ2-5|-|TRBV29-1|-
TGCAGCGCGGCGCGGGACCGACAAGAGACCCAGTACTTC
CSAARDRQETQYF
>TRBJ1-1|-|TRBV2|-
TGTGCCAGCAGTATCCAGATGAACACTGAAGCTTTCTTT
CASSIQMNTEAFF
>TRBJ2-3|-|TRBV5-1|-
TGCGCCAGCAGCTCCCTCCCCCCCACAGATACGCAGTATTTT
CASSSLPPTDTQYF
>TRBJ1-3|-|TRBV6-5|-
TGTGCCAGCAGTTACTCGCACAGTCCTGGAAACACCATATATTTT
CASSYSHSPGNTIYF
>TRBJ1-2|few|TRBV15|TRBD1
TGTGCCACCAGCAGGAACAGGGGGATGAACTATGGCTACACCTTC
CATSRNRGMNYGYTF
>TRBJ2-5|few|TRBV6-5|-
TGTGCCAGCAGTTACTCGAGCGCGGGGTCCAGGACCCAGTACTTC
CASSYSSAGSRTQYF
>TRBJ2-7|few|TRBV7-8|TRBD2
TGTGCCAGCAGCTCTAGCGGGAGCCTTGCCTACGAGCAGTACTTC
CASSSSGSLAYEQYF
>TRBJ2-3|few|TRBV19|-
TGTGCCAGTTGTAGCGGATTAGGAAGAGGGAGAGGTCTCTTGTTTCCGCAGTATTTT
CASCSGLGRGRGLLFPQYF
>TRBJ2-1|few|TRBV18|TRBD1
TGTGCCAGCTCACCGCCGGGACAGGAGAACAATGAGCAGTTCTTC
CASSPPGQENNEQFF
>TRBJ2-3|-|TRBV5-6|-
TGTGCCAGCAGCTCGGAGGGGCCAACAGATACGCAGTATTTT
CASSSEGPTDTQYF
>TRBJ1-1|once|TRBV6-5|TRBD1
TGTGCCAGCAGTTACGAGCGCTACAGGGGTGAAGCTTTCTTT
CASSYERYRGEAFF
>TRBJ1-4|few|TRBV30|TRBD1
TGTGCCTGGTTAGAACGGACAGGGAATGAAAAACTGTTTTTT
CAWLERTGNEKLFF
>TRBJ2-1|few|TRBV2|-
TGTGCCAGCTCCTACGCCAATGAGCAGTTCTTC
CASSYANEQFF
>TRBJ2-5|few|TRBV5-1|TRBD1
TGCGCCAGCAGCTTAGACAGGGCGGTGGGGACCCAGTACTTC
CASSLDRAVGTQYF
>TRBJ2-3|few|TRBV5-1|TRBD1
TGCGCCAGCAGCTCATATCCGACAGGGGGCGGAGATACGCAGTATTTT
CASSSYPTGGGDTQYF
>TRBJ2-5|-|TRBV7-7|TRBD1
TGTGCCAGCAGCCCGGGACAGTTTCAAGAGACCCAGTACTTC
CASSPGQFQETQYF
>TRBJ1-5|few|TRBV19|-
TGTGCCAGTAGTATACAGGCCGATAGCAATCAGCCCCAGCATTTT
CASSIQADSNQPQHF